This T cell receptor (beta chain) was sequenced for a study of blood T cell repertoires in COVID-19. Study background: Acute-phase and convalescent COVID-19 samples originated in the United States, Italy and Spain. PBMCs, B-cell-depleted T cells, or T cells provided the cDNA or gDNA that made up the material.

Sequenced by immunoSEQ multiplex PCR; TCRdb stores in-frame clones only, minus some. The sample comprises a few hundred thousand clones, 86% of which are singletons, and about 7.1% rests with the top ten. There are 16 residues in the CDR3. The V and J ends lost 2 bases and 8 bases, in that order; junction bases with no gene match: 13. CDR1 is SGHDN, CDR2 FVKESK, per germline. During active infection, Seattle patients enrolled and were then monitored through disease. The receptor was isolated from a woman between 55 and 75 years old with COVID-19, enrolled during active disease. This chain uses TRBV14 with TRBJ1-2; 8 bases fit TRBD1. Sequenced material: peripheral blood. Here the CDR3 reads CASSQTTGVSHRGYTF. As DNA, the CDR3 is TGTGCCAGCAGCCAAACGACAGGGGTTTCCCACCGAGGCTACACCTTC.